One and the same sample provided the 19 T cell receptor beta chains below, sequenced in a study of human T cells and chemical hapten exposure. As to time point: patch test 3, about 24 weeks after DPC sensitization. Sample treatment: therapeutic diphenylcyclopropenone sensitization with weekly scalp DPC. TCRdb re-derived calls from the RACE reads in MiXCR, one entry per CDR3 protein. The repertoire consists of more than 150,000 distinct CDR3 sequences, with approximately 26% occurring once and the leading ten covering roughly 2.3%. The input for sequencing was whole blood, taken in connection with sensitization to the hapten diphenylcyclopropenone (DPC). These receptors were taken from a woman between 40 and 50 years old with alopecia areata. Some clones in this sample may be carry-over from other donors' samples.

This chain uses TRBV24-1 with TRBJ1-2, with D uncertain. This CDR3 is built from 12 residues. CDR1 is KGHDR and CDR2 is SFDVKD in the germline V gene. V was trimmed by 4 bases and J by 4 bases, leaving 6 bases between them. The CDR3 region has the DNA TGTGCCACCAGTGAAGGAGGCTATGGCTACACCTTC. Residues: CATSEGGYGYTF.

The chain has TRBV5-1 and TRBJ1-4, with D uncertain. Germline values: CDR1 SGHRS, CDR2 YFSETQ. Trimming took 0 bases from V and 5 from J, leaving 11 bases between them. The CDR3 is 15 residues long. In DNA form, the CDR3 reads TGCGCCAGCAGCTTGGGCCGGTGGGAAAATGAAAAACTGTTTTTT. It translates to CASSLGRWENEKLFF.

The rearrangement joins TRBV7-9 to TRBJ1-6; the D gene is possibly TRBD1 (5 bases). Deletions cut 5 bases from V and 3 bases from J, with 8 bases between. Germline CDR1 and CDR2: SEHNR and FQNEAQ (reference sequence). CDR3 length: 14 amino acids. CDR3 loop: CASSPDSYNSPLHF. CDR3 coding DNA: TGTGCCAGCAGCCCTGACAGCTATAATTCACCCCTCCACTTT.

Only a few counts were recorded for this clonotype. The J gene is TRBJ2-7, the V gene TRBV4-2; D not certain. The CDR3 totals 16 residues. The V gene's germline CDR1 is LGHNA and CDR2 YNFKEQ. Trimming stripped 1 base from V and 0 bases from J, with 13 bases between. CDR3 sequence: CASSQVPTTTSYEQYF. CDR3 nucleotide sequence: TGTGCCAGCAGCCAAGTTCCTACCACGACCTCCTACGAGCAGTACTTC.

This clonotype was seen ten or more times. This sequence joins TRBV7-6 and TRBJ2-7, with 9 bases identical to TRBD1. Germline trimming cut 1 base from V and 2 bases from J; bases unmatched to any gene: 0. The CDR3 is 14 residues long. In germline, CDR1 is SGHVS, CDR2 FNYEAQ. The DNA for the CDR3 is TGTGCCAGCAGCTTAGACAGGGGGCCCTACGAGCAGTACTTC. Its protein product is CASSLDRGPYEQYF.

CDR3 residues: CASSLGGQTEAFF. The DNA of the CDR3 is TGTGCCAGCAGTTTAGGGGGACAAACTGAAGCTTTCTTT. The chain has TRBV12-3 or TRBV12-4 and TRBJ1-1, with D perhaps matching TRBD1 (6 bases). The CDR3 runs 13 residues. Trimming took 1 base from V and 5 from J, leaving 8 bases between them.

This rearrangement joins TRBV7-2 to TRBJ1-2; D might be TRBD1 (6 bases). With 4 bases removed from V and 4 bases from J, the gap between germline ends came to 13 bases. The length of the CDR3 is 14 residues. Germline CDR1 and CDR2: SGHTA and FQGNSA. CDR3 sequence: CASSSRPDSYGYTF. CDR3 DNA: TGTGCCAGCAGCTCGCGCCCGGACAGCTATGGCTACACCTTC. The full variable domain, with the rest looked up from reference TRBV7-2 and TRBJ1-2, is GAGVSQSPSNKVTEKGKDVELRCDPISGHTALYWYRQSLGQGLEFLIYFQGNSAPDKSGLPSDRFSAERTGGSVSTLTIQRTQQEDSAVYLCASSSRPDSYGYTFGSGTRLTVV.

The chain combines TRBV5-1 with TRBJ2-1; no clear D. The CDR3 loop spans 15 amino acids. Per the germline V gene, CDR1 is SGHRS and CDR2 is YFSETQ. V lost 0 bases and J 2 bases, leaving 9 bases between the germline ends. DNA of the CDR3: TGCGCCAGCAGCTTGGATGGGTATCCCTACAATGAGCAGTTCTTC. Translated: CASSLDGYPYNEQFF. Full variable domain (remainder filled in from reference TRBV5-1 and TRBJ2-1): KAGVTQTPRYLIKTRGQQVTLSCSPISGHRSVSWYQQTPGQGLQFLFEYFSETQRNKGNFPGRFSGRQFSNSRSEMNVSTLELGDSALYLCASSLDGYPYNEQFFGPGTRLTVL.

The chain uses TRBV6-1 and TRBJ2-3; D ambiguous. Trimming took off 1 base at V and 5 bases at J, with 4 bases between the two ends. The CDR3 is 12 amino acids. Per germline, CDR1 MNHNS and CDR2 SASEGT. The CDR3 loop is CASSEGVDTQYF. In DNA form, the CDR3 reads TGTGCCAGCAGTGAAGGGGTAGATACGCAGTATTTT.

This clonotype was recorded only once. The chain carries TRBV7-6 and TRBJ2-1; TRBD1 is a possible D gene (5 bases). This CDR3 comprises 13 residues. The germline V gene has CDR1 SGHVS and CDR2 FNYEAQ. Trimming left V 10 bases short and J 8 bases short, with 18 bases between. CDR3 region: CATILGVCYEQFF. The CDR3 coding sequence is TGTGCCACAATCCTAGGGGTTTGCTATGAGCAGTTCTTC.

The V gene is TRBV29-1, the J gene TRBJ2-2; 8 nucleotides align to TRBD1. This CDR3 comprises 16 residues. V lost 4 bases, J lost 4 bases, and 11 bases stayed unmatched. Germline V gene lookup returns CDR1 SQVTM and CDR2 ANQGSEA. CDR3: CSVGLRQGAGTGELFF. CDR3 nucleotide sequence: TGCAGCGTTGGGTTACGGCAGGGGGCGGGCACCGGGGAGCTGTTTTTT.

The rearrangement uses TRBV28 and TRBJ2-4, with 10 bases that match TRBD1. The trim removed 7 bases at V and 3 bases at J, leaving 12 bases unmatched. The CDR3 has 17 amino acids. Germline loops: CDR1 MDHEN, CDR2 SYDVKM. The CDR3 region is CASKTGGFGGRKNIQYF. DNA of the CDR3: TGTGCCAGCAAGACAGGGGGCTTTGGTGGGCGCAAAAACATTCAGTACTTC.

This chain connects TRBV15 to TRBJ2-1; D not certain. V was cut by 0 bases and J by 0 bases, with 18 bases left in between. The CDR3 totals 19 residues. Germline V lookup: CDR1 LNHNV, CDR2 YYDKDF (reference sequence). For the CDR3, the DNA is TGTGCCACCAGCAGAGATCTTGTTGGGCCTATTAGCTCCTACAATGAGCAGTTCTTC. Residues: CATSRDLVGPISSYNEQFF.

This clonotype occurred a few times. The rearrangement links TRBV12-2 to TRBJ2-1; TRBD1, the table's D call, lacks a check against the DNA. TRBV12-2 is a recognized pseudogene. The CDR3 loop spans 16 amino acids. CDR3 DNA sequence: TGTGCAAGTCGCTTAGGTTGCAAGGGGGGCTACAATGAGCAGTTCTTC. Amino acid sequence: CASRLGCKGGYNEQFF.

Ten or more counts support this clonotype. The DNA of the CDR3 is TGCAGTGCTAGAGTCCCCGTGGGGGATTCACCCCTCCACTTT. The encoded protein is CSARVPVGDSPLHF. The chain employs TRBV20-1 and TRBJ1-6, with D perhaps matching TRBD1 (5 bases). This CDR3 comprises 14 residues. Trimming left V 1 base short and J 8 bases short, with 12 bases between. CDR1 is DFQATT, CDR2 SNEGSKA, per germline (reference sequence).

The chain couples TRBV3-1 to TRBJ2-7; TRBD2 matches 10 bases. Germline CDR1 and CDR2: LGHDT and YNNKEL (reference sequence). J lost 2 bases, V lost 4 bases, and 5 bases had no gene match. The CDR3 contains 15 residues. The CDR3 loop reads CASSPAGGPTYEQYF. The CDR3 nucleotides are TGTGCCAGCAGCCCAGCGGGAGGGCCCACCTACGAGCAGTACTTC.

The CDR3 nucleotides read TGTGCCAGCAGCTTAGCTGGCTGGGGGGCAAGCAATCAGCCCCAGCATTTT. Translation: CASSLAGWGASNQPQHF. The V call is TRBV7-6, the J call TRBJ1-5; D is possibly TRBD1 (6 bases). Germline V gene sequence: CDR1 SGHVS, CDR2 FNYEAQ. This CDR3 spans 17 amino acids. V lost 0 bases and J 1 base, leaving 13 bases between the germline ends.

This clonotype has just a few counts. This chain uses TRBV3-1 with TRBJ2-1; D assignment may be TRBD1 or TRBD2 (5 bases each). Germline CDR1 is LGHDT and CDR2 is YNNKEL (reference sequence). There are 16 residues in the CDR3. The V end lost 3 bases, the J end lost 6 bases, and 18 bases lay between the germline ends. CDR3 protein: CASSQQVGTRGNEQFF. CDR3 DNA sequence: TGTGCCAGCAGCCAGCAGGTAGGGACCCGCGGCAATGAGCAGTTCTTC.

The rearrangement joins TRBV7-9 to TRBJ2-1; D not resolved. Between the trimmed V and J ends, which lost 0 bases and 10 bases, there was a span of 7 bases. The CDR3 consists of 12 residues. The germline CDR1 and CDR2 sequences are SEHNR and FQNEAQ (reference sequence). The CDR3 reads CASSLATPEQFF. In DNA form, the CDR3 reads TGTGCCAGCAGCTTAGCGACCCCGGAGCAGTTCTTC.